This T cell receptor beta chain appears in the sequencing data of a study of shared clonotypes between healthy human individuals. General study results and limits: Sampling covered nothing but blood. Tissue TCR repertoires likely differ from those found in blood.

It was at deep level that the assay was run. Sequenced by immunoSEQ multiplex PCR; TCRdb stores in-frame clones only, minus some. The sample consists of around 500,000 clones, about 84% of them appearing once. The V gene's germline CDR1 is MNHEY and CDR2 SMNVEV (reference sequence). The J segment lost 7 bases and the V segment lost 6 bases, leaving 7 bases of the junction unmatched. The CDR3 sequence is 13 residues long. Concerning this clone: Antigen unknown.

The sequencing sample was made of PBMCs. This chain links TRBV27 with TRBJ1-1; the match to TRBD1 covers 8 bases. This clonotype was obtained from a woman in her forties in good health. Some clones in this sample may be carry-over from other donors' samples. The CDR3 protein is CASSLRGRGEAFF. CDR3 bases: TGTGCCAGCAGCCTCAGGGGGCGCGGTGAAGCTTTCTTT.